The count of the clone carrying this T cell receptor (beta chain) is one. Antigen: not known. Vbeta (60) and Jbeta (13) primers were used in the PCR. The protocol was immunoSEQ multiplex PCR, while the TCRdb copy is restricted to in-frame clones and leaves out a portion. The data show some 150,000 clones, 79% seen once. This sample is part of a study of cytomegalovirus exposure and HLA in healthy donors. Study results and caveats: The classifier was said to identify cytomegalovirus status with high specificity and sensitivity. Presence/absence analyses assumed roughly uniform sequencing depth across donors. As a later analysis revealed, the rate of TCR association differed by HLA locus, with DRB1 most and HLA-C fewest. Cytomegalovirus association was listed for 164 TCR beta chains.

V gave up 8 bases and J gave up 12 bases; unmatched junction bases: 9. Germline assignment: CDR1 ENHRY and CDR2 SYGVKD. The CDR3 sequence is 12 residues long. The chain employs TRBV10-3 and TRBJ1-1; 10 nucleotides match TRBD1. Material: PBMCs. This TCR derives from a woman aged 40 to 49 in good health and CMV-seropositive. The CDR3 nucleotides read TGTGCCATCGGTCCGGGACAGGGGATAACTTTCTTT. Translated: CAIGPGQGITFF.